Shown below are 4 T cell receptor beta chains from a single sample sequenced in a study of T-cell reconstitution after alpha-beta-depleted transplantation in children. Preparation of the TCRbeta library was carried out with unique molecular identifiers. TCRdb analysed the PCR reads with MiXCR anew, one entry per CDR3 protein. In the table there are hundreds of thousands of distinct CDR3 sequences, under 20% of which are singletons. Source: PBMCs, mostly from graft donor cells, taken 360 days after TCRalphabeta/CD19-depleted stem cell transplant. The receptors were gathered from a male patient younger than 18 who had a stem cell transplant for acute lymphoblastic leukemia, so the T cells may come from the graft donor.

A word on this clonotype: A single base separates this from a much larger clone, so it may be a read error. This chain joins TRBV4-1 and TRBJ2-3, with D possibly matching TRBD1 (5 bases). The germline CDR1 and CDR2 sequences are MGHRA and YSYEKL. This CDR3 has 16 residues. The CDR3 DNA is TGCGCCAGCAGCCACAGGGCCGGACCCTTCACAGATACGCCGTATTTT. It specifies CASSHRAGPFTDTPYF.

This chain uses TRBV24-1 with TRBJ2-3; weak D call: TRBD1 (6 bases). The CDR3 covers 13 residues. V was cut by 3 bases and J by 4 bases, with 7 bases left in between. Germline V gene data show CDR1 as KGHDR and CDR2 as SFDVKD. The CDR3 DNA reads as TGTGCCACCAGTGATGGGGGCTCAGATACGCAGTATTTT. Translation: CATSDGGSDTQYF.

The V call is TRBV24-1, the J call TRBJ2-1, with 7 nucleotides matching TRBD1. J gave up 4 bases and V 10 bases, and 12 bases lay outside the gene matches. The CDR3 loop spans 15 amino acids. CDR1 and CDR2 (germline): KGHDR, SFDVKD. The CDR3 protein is CATGNLGTEYNEQFF. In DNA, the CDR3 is TGTGCCACTGGGAATCTCGGGACAGAGTACAATGAGCAGTTCTTC.

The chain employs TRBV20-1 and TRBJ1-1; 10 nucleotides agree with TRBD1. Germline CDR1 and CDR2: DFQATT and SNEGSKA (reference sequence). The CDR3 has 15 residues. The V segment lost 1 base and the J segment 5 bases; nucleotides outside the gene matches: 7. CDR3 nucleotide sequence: TGCAGTGCTAGAGCCACGGGACAGGGGAGGACTGAAGCTTTCTTT. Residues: CSARATGQGRTEAFF.